The clone carrying this T cell receptor (beta chain) was picked up many times. The sample is drawn from a study of T cells in Graves' hyperthyroidism and ophthalmopathy. Researchers amplified the TCR beta CDR3 regions from RNA transcripts. The primer set for the first-round RT-PCR of the TCR CDR3 was HTBI. Via MiXCR, TCRdb re-called the multiplex PCR reads, giving one row per CDR3 protein. Of over 450,000 distinct CDR3 sequences listed, roughly an eighth are singletons. Trimming took 3 bases from V and 3 from J, leaving 15 bases between them. The CDR3 totals 15 residues. Germline CDR1 reads SGHNT; CDR2 reads YENEEA.

The sequence derives from a woman between 18 and 30 years old with Graves' hyperthyroidism. Sequenced sample: blood. The rearrangement uses TRBV11-3 and TRBJ2-7; D unclear. Here the CDR3 reads CASSLDLGEFYEQYF. DNA of the CDR3: TGTGCCAGCAGCTTGGATCTGGGCGAGTTCTACGAGCAGTACTTC. The whole variable domain, remainder taken from reference TRBV11-3 and TRBJ2-7, is EAGVVQSPRYKIIEKKQPVAFWCNPISGHNTLYWYLQNLGQGPELLIRYENEEAVDDSQLPKDRFSAERLKGVDSTLKIQPAELGDSAVYLCASSLDLGEFYEQYFGPGTRLTVT.